The clone carrying this TCR beta chain has at least ten counts. Its target is unknown. At one end, the junction sequence differs from germline, possibly due to a read error. The CDR3 has 11 residues. The germline V gene has CDR1 SGHRS and CDR2 YFSETQ. TCRdb itself ran the 5' RACE reads through MiXCR, one entry per CDR3 protein. The sample records 450,000 to 550,000 distinct CDR3 sequences, about 5.4% being singletons. The data derive from a study of CD8 T cells in ankylosing spondylitis. The study's findings and limits: Seemingly characteristic of ankylosing spondylitis blood was a TCR beta motif consisting of several highly homologous variants. Significant enrichment of disease-linked clones was reported in matched ankylosing spondylitis synovial fluid. Relatively rare in peripheral blood, disease-linked clones were also CD8+. Earlier authors reported some of these motif variants in reactive arthritis synovial fluid and blood.

The chain has TRBV5-1 and TRBJ2-1; D might be TRBD2 (6 bases). The sample taken for sequencing was blood, either unsorted or a sorted T cell fraction (not recorded which). The clonotype was recovered from a male donor with ankylosing spondylitis. CDR3 nucleotide sequence: TGCGCCAGCGGAGGACGGGACTCGAGGATCTTC. It is translated as CASGGRDSRIF.